This T cell receptor (beta chain) comes out of a study of T cell responses to AZD1222 COVID-19 vaccine. Profiled with immunoSEQ multiplex PCR; TCRdb holds only in-frame clones, not every one. The profile shows some 100,000 clones, approximately 90% of them singletons. V was clipped by 4 bases and J by 8 bases, with 14 bases between them. This CDR3 is built from 13 residues. This chain links TRBV12-3 or TRBV12-4 with TRBJ1-2, with D maybe TRBD1 (5 bases). The source material was peripheral blood, sampled on day 0 of AZD1222 vaccination. This receptor was taken from an adult in good health. The CDR3 loop is CASSSSLWGGYTF. The DNA for the CDR3 is TGTGCCAGCAGTTCCTCCCTGTGGGGCGGCTACACCTTC.